This T cell receptor (beta chain) was identified in a study of blood T cells in healthy people across ages. Study-level results: Unsorted PBMCs ruled out conclusive naive versus antigen-experienced comparison. The recorded TCR beta diversity per million T cells decreased in a roughly linear manner with age. One million T cells yielded diversity estimates that were considered underestimates.

Next came a second PCR, run for roughly 6 to 11 cycles, which used a sample-barcoded 5' primer along with a J-beta primer mix. Each cDNA was tagged by a template-switch adaptor containing 12 random nucleotides. One entry per CDR3 protein results from TCRdb running MiXCR on the 5' RACE reads. The sample holds roughly 2 million distinct CDR3 sequences, about 50% seen once. With regard to this clonotype: Its antigen is currently unknown.

Germline CDR1 is MGHRA and CDR2 is YSYEKL. The CDR3 runs to 14 residues. The V segment lost 4 bases and the J segment 10 bases; nucleotides outside the gene matches: 7. Sequences were obtained from blood. The sequence came from a middle-aged woman in good health. The rearrangement joins TRBV4-1 to TRBJ1-6, with 7 bases fitting TRBD1. The CDR3 loop reads CASSRETGRSPLHF. In DNA form, the CDR3 reads TGCGCCAGCAGCCGAGAGACAGGGCGGTCACCCCTCCACTTT.